The source of this T cell receptor beta chain is a study of shared clonotypes between healthy human individuals. The V gene's germline CDR1 is KGHSH and CDR2 LQKENI. The CDR3 extends over 12 amino acids. V lost 1 base and J 7 bases, leaving 7 bases between the germline ends. This table comes from immunoSEQ multiplex PCR, and its TCRdb copy is limited to in-frame clones, with some not included. Found here are a few million clones, just under 95% of them singletons; the top ten hold more than 0.35%. The study's findings and limits: When naive CD4 clonotypes were compared across a handful of donors, 4% to 6.5% were shared.

Turning to this clone: Its specificity is unknown.

This sequence was found in a young man in good health. Some clones in this sample may be carry-over from other donors' samples. The V and J genes are TRBV18 and TRBJ1-1; a possible D gene is TRBD1 (5 bases). Sequenced input: naive CD4+ T cells from PBMCs. The subset denotes: CD45RA+ positively selected. This chain's CDR3 is CASSPQGLEAFF. The CDR3 bases are TGTGCCAGCTCACCACAGGGGCTTGAAGCTTTCTTT.